This T cell receptor (beta chain) was identified in a study of human thymus T cells. Study-wide findings and caveats: In unrelated individuals, thymic repertoires overlapped highly, according to related research. Thymic and blood repertoires seemed to favor certain V and J genes.

Sequencing used immunoSEQ multiplex PCR; TCRdb keeps in-frame clones, though not all of them. The repertoire holds roughly 120,000 clones, with around 94% as singletons. With regard to this clone: The target antigen is unknown.

During corrective heart surgery, resections were taken, and the thymus tissue came from them. Sequencing was performed on thymus tissue. This receptor was identified in a boy in the first two years of life with a congenital heart defect but otherwise immunologically healthy.

The CDR3 DNA sequence: TGTGCCAGCAGCTTGGGGGGCCGGACAGGGAGAAAGAACACCGGGGAGCTGTTTTTT. Amino acid sequence: CASSLGGRTGRKNTGELFF. The rearrangement joins TRBV5-5 to TRBJ2-2; 8 bases are shared with TRBD1. The CDR3 contains 19 residues. V was clipped by 0 bases and J by 1 base; unmatched bases: 11. CDR1 and CDR2 (germline): SGHKS, YYEKEE (reference sequence).